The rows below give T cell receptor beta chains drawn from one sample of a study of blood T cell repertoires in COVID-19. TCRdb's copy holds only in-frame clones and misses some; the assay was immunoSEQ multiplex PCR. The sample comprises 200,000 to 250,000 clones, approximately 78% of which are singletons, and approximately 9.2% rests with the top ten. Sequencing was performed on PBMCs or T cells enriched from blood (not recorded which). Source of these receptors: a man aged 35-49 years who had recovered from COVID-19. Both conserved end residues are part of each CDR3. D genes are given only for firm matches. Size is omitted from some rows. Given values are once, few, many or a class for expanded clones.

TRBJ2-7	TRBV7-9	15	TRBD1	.	CASSRGTGATYEQYF	TGTGCCAGCAGCCGGGGGACAGGGGCAACCTACGAGCAGTACTTC
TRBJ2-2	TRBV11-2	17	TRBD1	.	CASSPAGGTGVTGELFF	TGTGCCAGCAGTCCAGCAGGCGGGACAGGGGTAACCGGGGAGCTGTTTTTT
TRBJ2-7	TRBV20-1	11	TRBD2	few	CSAHSGYEQYF	TGCAGTGCTCATAGCGGGTACGAGCAGTACTTC
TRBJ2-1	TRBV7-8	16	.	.	CASSSYAGLIYNEQFF	TGTGCCAGCAGCTCTTACGCAGGCCTGATCTACAATGAGCAGTTCTTC
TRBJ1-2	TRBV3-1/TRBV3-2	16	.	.	CASSLTGQIYNYGYTF	TGTGCCAGCAGCCTTACCGGACAGATATACAACTATGGCTACACCTTC
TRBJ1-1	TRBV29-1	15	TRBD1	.	CSVEPHGTGRTEAFF	TGCAGCGTTGAACCTCACGGGACAGGGAGGACTGAAGCTTTCTTT
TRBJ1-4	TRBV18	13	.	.	CASSPWQGEKLFF	TGTGCCAGCTCACCATGGCAGGGGGAAAAACTGTTTTTT
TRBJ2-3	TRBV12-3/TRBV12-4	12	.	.	CASSYTGNTQYF	TGTGCCAGCAGCTATACCGGGAATACGCAGTATTTT
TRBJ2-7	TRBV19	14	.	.	CASGVSGHSYEQYF	TGTGCCAGTGGGGTTTCGGGACATTCCTACGAGCAGTACTTC
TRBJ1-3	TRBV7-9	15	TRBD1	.	CASSSMTGVGNTIYF	TGTGCCAGCAGCTCAATGACAGGGGTCGGAAACACCATATATTTT
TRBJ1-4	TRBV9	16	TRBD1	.	CASSLQDRGGNEKLFF	TGTGCCAGCAGCCTTCAGGACAGGGGGGGCAATGAAAAACTGTTTTTT
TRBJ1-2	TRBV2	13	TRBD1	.	CASRGRQGDGYTF	TGTGCCAGCAGGGGGAGGCAGGGGGATGGCTACACCTTC
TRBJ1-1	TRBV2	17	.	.	CASSEAGRGLGDTEAFF	TGTGCCAGCAGTGAAGCGGGTCGAGGGCTCGGGGACACTGAAGCTTTCTTT
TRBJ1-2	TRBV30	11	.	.	CAWRSLLSYTF	TGTGCCTGGCGCAGTCTTTTAAGCTACACCTTC
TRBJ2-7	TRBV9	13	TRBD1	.	CASSVRDRGEQYF	TGTGCCAGCAGCGTGCGGGACAGGGGCGAGCAGTACTTC
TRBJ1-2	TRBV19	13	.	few	CASRFGTYYGYTF	TGTGCCAGTAGATTCGGGACATACTATGGCTACACCTTC
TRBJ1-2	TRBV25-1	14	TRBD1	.	CASSQTGVYYGYTF	TGTGCCAGCAGCCAGACAGGGGTTTACTATGGCTACACCTTC
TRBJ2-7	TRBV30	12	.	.	CAYRTFSYEQYF	TGTGCCTACCGGACATTCTCCTACGAGCAGTACTTC
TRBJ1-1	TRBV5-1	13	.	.	CASSPQRDTEAFF	TGCGCCAGCAGCCCCCAACGGGACACTGAAGCTTTCTTT
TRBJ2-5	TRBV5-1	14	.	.	CASSPQGGMETQYF	TGCGCCAGCAGCCCCCAGGGGGGTATGGAGACCCAGTACTTC
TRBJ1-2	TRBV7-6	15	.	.	CASSLARAGNYGYTF	TGTGCCAGCAGCTTAGCGCGGGCGGGCAACTATGGCTACACCTTC
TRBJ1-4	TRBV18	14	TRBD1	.	CASLRQGTDEKLFF	TGTGCCAGCTTAAGACAGGGGACTGATGAAAAACTGTTTTTT
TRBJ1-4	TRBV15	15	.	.	CATSQGSGAKEKLFF	TGTGCCACCAGCCAGGGTTCAGGGGCGAAGGAAAAACTGTTTTTT
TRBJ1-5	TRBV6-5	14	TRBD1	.	CASRRQGSNQPQHF	TGTGCCAGCAGGAGACAGGGGAGCAATCAGCCCCAGCATTTT
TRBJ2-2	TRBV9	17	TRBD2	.	CASSPRRGGLNTGELFF	TGTGCCAGCAGCCCGAGGCGGGGGGGCTTGAACACCGGGGAGCTGTTTTTT
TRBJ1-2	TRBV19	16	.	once	CASSIGDSALPYGYTF	TGTGCCAGTAGTATCGGCGACAGCGCTCTCCCTTATGGCTACACCTTC
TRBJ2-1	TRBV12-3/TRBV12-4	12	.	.	CASSPGYNEQFF	TGTGCCAGCAGCCCAGGTTACAATGAGCAGTTCTTC
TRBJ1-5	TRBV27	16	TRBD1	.	CASSLSGTGINQPQHF	TGTGCCAGCAGTTTATCCGGGACAGGGATCAATCAGCCCCAGCATTTT
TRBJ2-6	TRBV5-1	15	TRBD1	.	CASGTGASGANVLTF	TGCGCCAGCGGAACAGGGGCCTCTGGGGCCAACGTCCTGACTTTC
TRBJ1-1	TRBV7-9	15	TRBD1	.	CASSLASAGGTEAFF	TGTGCCAGCAGCTTAGCGTCGGCAGGGGGCACTGAAGCTTTCTTT
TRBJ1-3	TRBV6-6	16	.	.	CASSPPQGEAGNTIYF	TGTGCCAGCAGTCCTCCGCAGGGTGAGGCTGGAAACACCATATATTTT
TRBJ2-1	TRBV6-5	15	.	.	CASGLAASSYNEQFF	TGTGCCAGCGGATTAGCGGCGAGCTCCTACAATGAGCAGTTCTTC
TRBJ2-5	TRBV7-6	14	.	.	CASSPGDFLETQYF	TGTGCCAGCAGCCCCGGGGACTTTTTGGAGACCCAGTACTTC
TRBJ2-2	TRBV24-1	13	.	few	CATSDPGGGELFF	TGTGCCACCAGTGACCCGGGTGGCGGGGAGCTGTTTTTT
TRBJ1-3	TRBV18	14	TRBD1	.	CASSTQGTGNTIYF	TGTGCCAGCTCAACACAGGGGACAGGAAACACCATATATTTT
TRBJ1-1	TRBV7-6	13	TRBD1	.	CASTPDRATEAFF	TGTGCCAGCACCCCCGACAGGGCCACTGAAGCTTTCTTT
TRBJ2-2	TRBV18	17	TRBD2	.	CASSPTPLAGSTGELFF	TGTGCCAGCTCACCCACTCCACTAGCGGGGAGCACCGGGGAGCTGTTTTTT
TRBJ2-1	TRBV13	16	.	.	CASTTGTGSGYNEQFF	TGTGCCAGCACCACAGGTACAGGGTCGGGATACAATGAGCAGTTCTTC
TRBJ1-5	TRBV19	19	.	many	CASSIDPGQGHPGNQPQHF	TGTGCCAGTAGTATAGATCCGGGCCAGGGCCACCCAGGCAATCAGCCCCAGCATTTT
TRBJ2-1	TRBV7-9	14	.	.	CASSPTGDYNEQFF	TGTGCCAGCAGCCCGACAGGAGACTACAATGAGCAGTTCTTC
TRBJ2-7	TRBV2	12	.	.	CASRPTGYEQYF	TGTGCCAGCAGGCCAACAGGATACGAGCAGTACTTC
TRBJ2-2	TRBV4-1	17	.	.	CASSPTLGRGHTGELFF	TGCGCCAGCAGCCCGACGTTAGGGAGAGGGCACACCGGGGAGCTGTTTTTT
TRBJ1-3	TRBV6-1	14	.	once	CASSEGHAGNTIYF	TGTGCCAGCAGTGAGGGACACGCTGGAAACACCATATATTTT
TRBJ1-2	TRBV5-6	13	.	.	CASSSTVNYGYTF	TGTGCCAGCAGCTCGACAGTAAACTATGGCTACACCTTC
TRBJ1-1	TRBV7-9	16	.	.	CASSSQGRGGDTEAFF	TGTGCCAGCAGCTCACAAGGGAGGGGAGGGGACACTGAAGCTTTCTTT
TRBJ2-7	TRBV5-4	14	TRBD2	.	CASSTRSGSYEQYF	TGTGCCAGCAGCACGCGTAGCGGGTCCTACGAGCAGTACTTC
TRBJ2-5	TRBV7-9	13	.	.	CASSSTGLETQYF	TGTGCCAGCAGCTCCACAGGGTTGGAGACCCAGTACTTC
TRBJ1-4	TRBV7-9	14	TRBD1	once	CASSLNRGDEKLFF	TGTGCCAGCAGCTTAAACAGGGGGGATGAAAAACTGTTTTTT
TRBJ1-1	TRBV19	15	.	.	CASSIEGVSGFGAFF	TGTGCCAGTAGTATAGAGGGAGTATCTGGCTTCGGAGCTTTCTTT
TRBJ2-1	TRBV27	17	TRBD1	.	CASSGKGTGEGYNEQFF	TGTGCCAGCAGTGGAAAAGGGACAGGGGAGGGGTACAATGAGCAGTTCTTC
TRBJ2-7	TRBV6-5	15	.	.	CASSYKGGVGYEQYF	TGTGCCAGCAGTTACAAGGGAGGAGTAGGCTACGAGCAGTACTTC
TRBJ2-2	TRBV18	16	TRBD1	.	CASSPPAGGLTGELFF	TGTGCCAGCTCACCACCCGCAGGGGGCTTAACCGGGGAGCTGTTTTTT